The sequence of this T cell receptor beta chain was determined in a study of T cell repertoires in cytomegalovirus infection. This clonotype was counted only a few times. Antigen specificity is unknown. Overall study results and limits: Summed public TCR beta family frequency identified CMV carriers bearing the relevant HLA.

TCRdb independently ran MiXCR on the reads; one entry per CDR3 protein. Here the sample spans some 180,000 distinct CDR3 sequences, roughly a sixth being singletons. The clonotype originates from a human donor in good health (CMV status not recorded). Some clones in this sample may be carry-over from other donors' samples. Sequenced: CD8+ T cells from PBMCs.

The CDR3 sequence is CASSLVTGGETEAFF. CDR3 sequence (DNA): TGTGCCAGCAGCTTAGTGACAGGGGGCGAGACTGAAGCTTTCTTT. This sequence joins TRBV7-6 and TRBJ1-1, with 10 bases fitting TRBD1. The germline CDR1 and CDR2 sequences are SGHVS and FNYEAQ. The V and J ends lost 1 base and 5 bases, in that order; junction bases with no gene match: 4. This CDR3 region has 15 residues.